The 9 T cell receptor beta chains below come from one sample, sequenced in a study of radiotherapy plus CTLA-4 blockade in lung cancer. Libraries were prepared by immunoSEQ multiplex PCR; TCRdb keeps only in-frame clonotypes and omits some of them. This table holds tens of thousands of clones, roughly four fifths found once. The input for sequencing was peripheral blood, taken from a patient treated with radiotherapy plus ipilimumab. Receptors originate from a human donor with non-small cell lung cancer whose response to radiotherapy plus ipilimumab could not be evaluated. Some clones in this sample may be carry-over from other donors' samples.

Here the CDR3 DNA reads TGTGCCAGCAGTCGGGACAGAAGCAATCAGCCCCAGCATTTT. Amino acid sequence: CASSRDRSNQPQHF. The V gene is TRBV2, the J gene TRBJ1-5; 7 bases line up with TRBD1. Germline trimming cut 5 bases from V and 1 base from J; bases unmatched to any gene: 2. The CDR3 is made up of 14 amino acids. Germline CDR1 and CDR2: SNHLY and FYNNEI.

The V call is TRBV7-8, the J call TRBJ2-7; 9 bases are shared with TRBD1. The CDR3 extends over 16 amino acids. Trimming removed 2 bases from V and 5 bases from J; junction bases left unmatched: 10. Germline CDR1 and CDR2: SGHVS and FQNEAQ. The CDR3 loop reads CASSLRHGDRVHEQYF. The CDR3 bases are TGTGCCAGCAGCTTACGGCATGGGGACAGGGTTCACGAGCAGTACTTC. Full variable domain (outside the CDR3, taken from reference TRBV7-8 and TRBJ2-7): GAGVSQSPRYKVAKRGQDVALRCDPISGHVSLFWYQQALGQGPEFLTYFQNEAQLDKSGLPSDRFFAERPEGSVSTLKIQRTQQEDSAVYLCASSLRHGDRVHEQYFGPGTRLTVT.

The chain carries TRBV5-1 and TRBJ2-1; 9 bases map to TRBD2. The J segment lost 15 bases and the V segment lost 0 bases, leaving 7 bases of the junction unmatched. CDR1 is SGHRS, CDR2 YFSETQ, per germline. This CDR3 is 13 amino acids long. Here the CDR3 reads CASSLEGAGGTFF. CDR3 DNA sequence: TGCGCCAGCAGCTTGGAAGGGGCGGGGGGGACGTTCTTC.

The rearrangement joins TRBV27 to TRBJ2-7, with 11 bases that match TRBD1. V dropped 8 bases and J dropped 0; count of bases not matched to a gene: 6. The germline CDR1 and CDR2 sequences are MNHEY and SMNVEV (reference sequence). The CDR3 is made up of 15 amino acids. CDR3 coding DNA: TGTGCCAGCCGAGGCGGACAGGGGGCCTCCTACGAGCAGTACTTC. It specifies CASRGGQGASYEQYF.

V gene TRBV12-5 combines with J gene TRBJ2-5; 7 nucleotides agree with TRBD2. Germline V gene data show CDR1 as LGHNT and CDR2 as FRNRAP. The CDR3 loop spans 13 amino acids. V was pared by 5 bases and J by 5 bases, with 5 bases of the junction left unmatched. The DNA of the CDR3 is TGTGCTAGTGGTCCTCAGGGAGGGGAGACCCAGTACTTC. Translation gives CASGPQGGETQYF.

V usage is TRBV7-2 and J usage is TRBJ2-7; D is possibly TRBD1 (5 bases). V shed 5 bases and J shed 5 bases, with 10 bases lying between them. The CDR3 runs to 12 residues. CDR1 is SGHTA, CDR2 FQGNSA, per germline. CDR3 DNA: TGTGCCAGCAGCCCAGGGCTCCACGAGCAGTACTTC. Translating gives CASSPGLHEQYF.

This clone appeared a single time. The chain has TRBV7-2 and TRBJ2-2; D call uncertain. The V and J ends lost 3 bases and 4 bases respectively, with 9 bases between them. CDR3 length equals 14 residues. Germline lookup yields CDR1 SGHTA and CDR2 FQGNSA. The CDR3 region is CASSFVSVTGELFF. For the CDR3, the DNA is TGTGCCAGCAGCTTCGTCTCTGTCACCGGGGAGCTGTTTTTT.

The rearrangement uses TRBV7-2 and TRBJ1-6; 8 nucleotides line up with TRBD1. The CDR3 covers 16 residues. In germline, CDR1 is SGHTA, CDR2 FQGNSA. Unmatched junction bases numbered 10, after V lost 5 bases and J lost 7 bases. DNA for the CDR3: TGTGCCAGCAGCATCCAGCGGGGACAGGAAAATTCACCCCTCCACTTT. Residues: CASSIQRGQENSPLHF.

This clone has just one count. This rearrangement joins TRBV18 to TRBJ2-7; 10 positions agree with TRBD2. The CDR3 sequence is 15 residues long. Trimming took 3 bases from V and 0 from J; bases not matched to a gene: 2. Germline CDR1 and CDR2: KGHSH and LQKENI. The DNA of the CDR3 is TGTGCCAGCTCACCTGGGACTAGCGCCTCCTACGAGCAGTACTTC. It codes for CASSPGTSASYEQYF.